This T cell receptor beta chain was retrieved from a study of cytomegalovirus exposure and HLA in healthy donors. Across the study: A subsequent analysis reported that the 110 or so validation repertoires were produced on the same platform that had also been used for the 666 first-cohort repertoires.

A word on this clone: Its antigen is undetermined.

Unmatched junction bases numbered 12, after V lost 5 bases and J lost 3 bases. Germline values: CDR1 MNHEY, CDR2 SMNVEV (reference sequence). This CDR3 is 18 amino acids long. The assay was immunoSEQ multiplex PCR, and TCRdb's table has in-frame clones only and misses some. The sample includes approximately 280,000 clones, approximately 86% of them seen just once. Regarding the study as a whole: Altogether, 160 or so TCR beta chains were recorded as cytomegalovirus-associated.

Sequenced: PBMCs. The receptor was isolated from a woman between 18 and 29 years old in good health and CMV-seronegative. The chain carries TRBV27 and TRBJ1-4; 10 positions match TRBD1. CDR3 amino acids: CASSRDRGESGPNEKLFF. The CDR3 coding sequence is TGTGCCAGCAGTCGGGACAGGGGAGAGTCGGGCCCTAATGAAAAACTGTTTTTT.